This T cell receptor (beta chain) stems from a study of blood T cell repertoires in COVID-19. Study at large: PBMCs, B-cell-depleted T cells, or T cells provided the cDNA or gDNA that made up the material.

V lost 6 bases and J lost 12, with 18 bases in between. This CDR3 has 11 amino acids. In germline, CDR1 is DFQATT, CDR2 SNEGSKA (reference sequence). In the authors' workflow: Counts of nucleated cells, estimated from reference gene primer amplification, were obtained. The table came from immunoSEQ multiplex PCR; TCRdb's copy has only in-frame clones and leaves some out. V and J calls and clone size are as listed in that table; D and trimming were resolved from the DNA. The sample holds approximately 170,000 clones, more than 70% seen once. This clone was observed a handful of times. V usage is TRBV20-1 and J usage is TRBJ2-7; tentative D call: TRBD2 (7 bases). What was sequenced was peripheral blood. The TCR was taken from a woman in her 70s who had recovered from COVID-19. The CDR3 bases are TGCAGTGCAGTGGGGCGGGGGCCCCGGTACTTC. It specifies CSAVGRGPRYF.